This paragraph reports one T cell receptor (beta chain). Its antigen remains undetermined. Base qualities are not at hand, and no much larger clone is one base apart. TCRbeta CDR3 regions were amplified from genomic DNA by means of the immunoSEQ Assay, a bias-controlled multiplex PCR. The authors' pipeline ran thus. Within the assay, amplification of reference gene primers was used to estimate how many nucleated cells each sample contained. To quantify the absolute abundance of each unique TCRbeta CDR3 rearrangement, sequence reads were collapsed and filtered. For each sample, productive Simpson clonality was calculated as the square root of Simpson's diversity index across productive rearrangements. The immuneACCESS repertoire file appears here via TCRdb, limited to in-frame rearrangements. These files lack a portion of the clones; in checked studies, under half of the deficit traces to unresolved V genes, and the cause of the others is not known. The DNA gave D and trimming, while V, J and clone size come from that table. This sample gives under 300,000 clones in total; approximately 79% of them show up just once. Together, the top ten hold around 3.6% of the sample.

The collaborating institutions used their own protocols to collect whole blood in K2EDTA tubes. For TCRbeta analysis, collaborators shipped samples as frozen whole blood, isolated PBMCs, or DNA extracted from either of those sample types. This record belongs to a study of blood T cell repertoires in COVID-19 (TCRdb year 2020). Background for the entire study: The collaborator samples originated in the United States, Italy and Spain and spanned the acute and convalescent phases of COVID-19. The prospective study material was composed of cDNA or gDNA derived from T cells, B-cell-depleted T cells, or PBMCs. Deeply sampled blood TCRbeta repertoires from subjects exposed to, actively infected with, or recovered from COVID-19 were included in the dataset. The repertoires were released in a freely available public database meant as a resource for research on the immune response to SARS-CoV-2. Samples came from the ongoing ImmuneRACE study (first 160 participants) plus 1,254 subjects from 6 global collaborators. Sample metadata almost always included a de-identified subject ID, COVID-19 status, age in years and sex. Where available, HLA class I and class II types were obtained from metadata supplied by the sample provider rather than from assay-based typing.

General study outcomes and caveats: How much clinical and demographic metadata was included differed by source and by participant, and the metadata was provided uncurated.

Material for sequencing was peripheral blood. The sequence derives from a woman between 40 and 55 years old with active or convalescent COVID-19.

The CDR3 protein: CASRQGVRETQYF. At the DNA level, the sequence is TGTGCCAGCCGACAGGGGGTAAGGGAGACCCAGTACTTC. The receptor chain draws on TRBV6-5 and TRBJ2-5; a stretch of 9 junction bases matches TRBD1. The CDR3 runs 13 residues from the cysteine to the phenylalanine. Just CDR3 DNA is preserved here, 39 bases in frame from base 1. The germline V and J ends show losses of 8 bases and 5 bases respectively, and no gene match explains 6 bases of the junction. The CDR1 and CDR2 encoded by the germline V gene are MNHEY and SVGAGI.